Shown below are 18 T cell receptor beta chains from a single sample sequenced in a study of T cells in localized non-small cell lung cancer. TCRdb's table, derived via immunoSEQ multiplex PCR, lists solely in-frame clones and lacks some. Found here are over 30,000 clones, 80% to 90% of them singletons; the top ten hold 2.7%. Source: peripheral blood, taken before any cancer treatment. All receptors come from a woman aged 35 to 69 with stage I lung adenocarcinoma.

CDR3 bases: TGCGCCAGCAGCTTTAATGAACAGGGTTGGGAGCAGTACTTC. As protein: CASSFNEQGWEQYF. The chain carries TRBV5-1 and TRBJ2-7; D is perhaps TRBD1 (6 bases). The germline V gene encodes CDR1 SGHRS and CDR2 YFSETQ. Trimming left V 2 bases short and J 7 bases short, with 16 bases between. The CDR3 covers 14 residues. Together with reference TRBV5-1 and TRBJ2-7, the CDR3 gives the full variable domain: KAGVTQTPRYLIKTRGQQVTLSCSPISGHRSVSWYQQTPGQGLQFLFEYFSETQRNKGNFPGRFSGRQFSNSRSEMNVSTLELGDSALYLCASSFNEQGWEQYFGPGTRLTVT.

The V gene is TRBV5-1, the J gene TRBJ2-1; 10 bases fit TRBD2. Germline V lookup: CDR1 SGHRS, CDR2 YFSETQ. Trimming at V came to 2 bases and at J to 7 bases, leaving 6 bases not matched to a gene. The CDR3 has 15 amino acids. In DNA form, the CDR3 reads TGCGCCAGCAGCTTTGGGCTAGCGGGAGAAAATGAGCAGTTCTTC. It codes for CASSFGLAGENEQFF.

The chain recombines TRBV28 with TRBJ2-2; the match to TRBD2 covers 10 bases. CDR1 is MDHEN and CDR2 is SYDVKM in the germline V gene. V shed 6 bases and J 5 bases; nucleotides not matched to a gene: 6. This CDR3 comprises 15 residues. CDR3 residues: CASSSSGRGTGELFF. DNA of the CDR3: TGTGCCAGCAGCTCTAGCGGGAGAGGAACCGGGGAGCTGTTTTTT. The full variable domain, with the rest looked up from reference TRBV28 and TRBJ2-2, is DVKVTQSSRYLVKRTGEKVFLECVQDMDHENMFWYRQDPGLGLRLIYFSYDVKMKEKGDIPEGYSVSREKKERFSLILESASTNQTSMYLCASSSSGRGTGELFFGEGSRLTVL.

This chain uses TRBV6-4 with TRBJ2-6; TRBD2 is a possible D gene (6 bases). Trimming shortened V by 5 bases and J by 0 bases, and 11 bases separated the two germline ends. The V gene's germline CDR1 is MRHNA and CDR2 SNTAGT. The CDR3 spans 16 residues. The CDR3 DNA sequence: TGTGCCAGCAGTCGGGACTCTGGCTCTGGGGCCAACGTCCTGACTTTC. This sequence encodes CASSRDSGSGANVLTF.

The genes are TRBV7-9 and TRBJ1-5; TRBD1 aligns across 7 bases. From germline, CDR1 is SEHNR and CDR2 FQNEAQ (reference sequence). This CDR3 is built from 14 residues. V gave up 1 base and J gave up 7 bases; unmatched junction bases: 4. The CDR3 sequence: CASSLGAGGQPQHF. The CDR3 DNA sequence: TGTGCCAGCAGCTTAGGGGCAGGGGGACAGCCCCAGCATTTT.

Only a few counts were recorded for this clone. The chain links TRBV27 to TRBJ2-7; D possibly corresponds to TRBD1 (6 bases). Trimming pared 2 bases from V and 0 bases from J, leaving 14 bases between. Germline CDR1 is MNHEY and CDR2 is SMNVEV (reference sequence). The CDR3 has 16 amino acids. In nucleotides, the CDR3 is TGTGCCAGCAGTTTAGGGGCAGGGGACCTCTCCTACGAGCAGTACTTC. Translation gives CASSLGAGDLSYEQYF.

The chain employs TRBV16 and TRBJ2-2; no clear D. The CDR3 consists of 15 residues. Trimming left V 0 bases short and J 2 bases short, with 7 bases between. Germline values: CDR1 KGHSY, CDR2 FQNENV. CDR3 bases: TGTGCCAGCAGCCAATCGAACACCAACACCGGGGAGCTGTTTTTT. It yields the protein CASSQSNTNTGELFF. The entire variable domain, with the rest obtained from reference TRBV16 and TRBJ2-2, is as follows: GEEVAQTPKHLVRGEGQKAKLYCAPIKGHSYVFWYQQVLKNEFKFLISFQNENVFDETGMPKERFSAKCLPNSPCSLEIQATKLEDSAVYFCASSQSNTNTGELFFGEGSRLTVL.

The chain has TRBV5-5 and TRBJ2-2, with a possible D match to TRBD1 (6 bases). Trimming took 4 bases from V and 1 from J, leaving 14 bases between them. The CDR3 consists of 16 residues. The V gene's germline CDR1 is SGHKS and CDR2 YYEKEE (reference sequence). DNA of the CDR3: TGTGCCAGCAGCCCTAGGACAGTCCGGAACACCGGGGAGCTGTTTTTT. Protein product: CASSPRTVRNTGELFF.

The V gene is TRBV7-3, the J gene TRBJ2-1; TRBD1 matches at 8 bases. V shed 4 bases, J shed 3 bases, and the junction held 5 bases outside the gene matches. Germline CDR1 SGHTA, CDR2 FQGTGA. This CDR3 is 15 amino acids long. The CDR3 DNA reads as TGTGCCAGCAGCTCCGGACAGGGTAGCTACAATGAGCAGTTCTTC. Protein product: CASSSGQGSYNEQFF.

V and J are TRBV7-2 and TRBJ2-5; TRBD1 matches at 9 bases. The CDR3 totals 15 residues. Germline V CDR1 and CDR2: SGHTA, FQGNSA. J gave up 2 bases and V 0 bases, and 1 base lay outside the gene matches. CDR3 protein: CASSLAGTGQETQYF. The CDR3 DNA is TGTGCCAGCAGCTTAGCCGGGACAGGGCAAGAGACCCAGTACTTC.

The chain is built from TRBV4-1 and TRBJ2-3; possible D gene TRBD2, 6 bases. CDR3 size: 13 residues. The V end lost 1 base, the J end lost 6 bases, and 8 bases lay between the germline ends. From germline, CDR1 is MGHRA and CDR2 YSYEKL. The CDR3 loop reads CASSQAGGDTQYF. The CDR3 DNA follows: TGCGCCAGCAGCCAAGCAGGAGGGGATACGCAGTATTTT.

The CDR3 DNA sequence: TGTGCCAGCAGTGCTGGGACCCTACTGTATGGCTACACCTTC. Amino acid sequence: CASSAGTLLYGYTF. The chain joins TRBV6-5 to TRBJ1-2, with D perhaps matching TRBD1 (5 bases). Between the trimmed V and J ends, which lost 5 bases and 5 bases, there was a span of 15 bases. CDR3 size: 14 residues. Germline V gene lookup returns CDR1 MNHEY and CDR2 SVGAGI.

This chain joins TRBV7-6 and TRBJ1-1, with 10 bases lining up with TRBD1. This CDR3 contains 17 residues. J was trimmed by 3 bases and V by 4 bases; bases with no gene match: 11. Per germline, CDR1 SGHVS and CDR2 FNYEAQ. The CDR3 loop reads CASSSVTGGAVDTEAFF. CDR3 nucleotides: TGTGCCAGCAGCTCGGTGACAGGGGGCGCGGTAGACACTGAAGCTTTCTTT.

V usage is TRBV9 and J usage is TRBJ2-2; D not resolved. Deletions cut 1 base from V and 7 bases from J, with 5 bases between. In germline, CDR1 is SGDLS, CDR2 YYNGEE. CDR3 size: 12 residues. CDR3 DNA: TGTGCCAGCAGCGTAACCGGCGGGGAGCTGTTTTTT. Its protein product is CASSVTGGELFF. Filled out from reference TRBV9 and TRBJ2-2, the complete variable domain reads DSGVTQTPKHLITATGQRVTLRCSPRSGDLSVYWYQQSLDQGLQFLIQYYNGEERAKGNILERFSAQQFPDLHSELNLSSLELGDSALYFCASSVTGGELFFGEGSRLTVL.

This sequence joins TRBV5-1 and TRBJ2-7; possible D gene TRBD2, 6 bases. This CDR3 has 15 residues. Germline CDR1 and CDR2: SGHRS and YFSETQ. Between the trimmed V and J ends, which lost 5 bases and 1 base, there was a span of 16 bases. DNA for the CDR3: TGCGCCAGCAGTTCATATCCGGGACTTTCCTACGAGCAGTACTTC. The encoded protein is CASSSYPGLSYEQYF.

This chain joins TRBV6-5 and TRBJ2-7; 8 nucleotides match TRBD2. The germline V gene encodes CDR1 MNHEY and CDR2 SVGAGI. The J segment lost 4 bases and the V segment lost 5 bases, leaving 4 bases of the junction unmatched. The CDR3 has 13 amino acids. The CDR3: CASSREGQYEQYF. CDR3 bases: TGTGCCAGCAGTCGGGAGGGGCAGTACGAGCAGTACTTC.

CDR3 DNA: TGTGCCAGCTCACCGTGGAGTGGGAAGGACAATCAGCCCCAGCATTTT. It yields the protein CASSPWSGKDNQPQHF. The chain combines TRBV18 with TRBJ1-5; D unclear. Germline V lookup: CDR1 KGHSH, CDR2 LQKENI. Trimming cost V 3 bases and J 3 bases, with 15 bases left between them. CDR3 length: 16 residues.

The J gene is TRBJ2-1, the V gene TRBV10-3; weak D call: TRBD2 (5 bases). V gave up 10 bases and J gave up 6 bases, with 13 bases separating them. The V gene's germline CDR1 is ENHRY and CDR2 SYGVKD. The CDR3 contains 12 residues. CDR3 region: CASRSDLNEQFF. The CDR3 nucleotides are TGTGCCAGCCGTAGCGACCTCAATGAGCAGTTCTTC.